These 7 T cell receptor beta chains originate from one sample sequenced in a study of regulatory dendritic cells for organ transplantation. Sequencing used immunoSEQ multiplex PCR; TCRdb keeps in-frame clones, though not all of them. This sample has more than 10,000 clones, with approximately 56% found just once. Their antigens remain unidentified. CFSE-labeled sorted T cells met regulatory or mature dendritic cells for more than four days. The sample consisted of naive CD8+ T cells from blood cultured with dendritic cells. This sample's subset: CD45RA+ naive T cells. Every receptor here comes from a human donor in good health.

The CDR3 nucleotides are TGTGCCAGCAGTTACTCGAGGTTCGGCACTGAAGCTTTCTTT. It is translated as CASSYSRFGTEAFF. V and J are TRBV6-6 and TRBJ1-1; no reliable D call. Deletions cut 0 bases from V and 4 bases from J, with 9 bases between. The CDR3 loop spans 14 amino acids. Germline values: CDR1 MNHNY, CDR2 SVGAGI (reference sequence).

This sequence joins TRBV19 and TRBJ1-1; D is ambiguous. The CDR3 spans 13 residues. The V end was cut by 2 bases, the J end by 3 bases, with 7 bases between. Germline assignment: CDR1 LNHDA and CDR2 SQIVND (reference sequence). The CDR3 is CASSINRYTEAFF. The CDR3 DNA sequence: TGTGCCAGTAGTATAAACAGATACACTGAAGCTTTCTTT.

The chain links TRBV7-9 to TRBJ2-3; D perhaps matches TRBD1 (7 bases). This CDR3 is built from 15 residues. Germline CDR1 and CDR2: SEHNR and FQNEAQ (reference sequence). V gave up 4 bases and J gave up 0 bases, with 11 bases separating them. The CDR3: CASSSTGTSTDTQYF. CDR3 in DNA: TGTGCCAGCAGCTCGACAGGGACTAGCACAGATACGCAGTATTTT.

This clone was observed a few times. The CDR3 nucleotides read TGTGCCAGCAGCCAGTTGACAGGGGGAGAATACGAGCAGTACTTC. Its protein is CASSQLTGGEYEQYF. J is TRBJ2-7 and V is TRBV16; TRBD1 aligns across 9 bases. The V and J ends lost 3 bases and 4 bases, in that order; junction bases with no gene match: 7. The CDR3 covers 15 residues. The germline V gene encodes CDR1 KGHSY and CDR2 FQNENV.

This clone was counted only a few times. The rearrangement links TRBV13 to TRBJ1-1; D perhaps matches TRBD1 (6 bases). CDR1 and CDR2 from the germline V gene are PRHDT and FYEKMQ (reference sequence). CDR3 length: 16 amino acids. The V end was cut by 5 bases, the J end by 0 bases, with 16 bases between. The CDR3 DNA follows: TGTGCCAGCAGCCCAGGACCGGACAGCATGAACACTGAAGCTTTCTTT. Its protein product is CASSPGPDSMNTEAFF.

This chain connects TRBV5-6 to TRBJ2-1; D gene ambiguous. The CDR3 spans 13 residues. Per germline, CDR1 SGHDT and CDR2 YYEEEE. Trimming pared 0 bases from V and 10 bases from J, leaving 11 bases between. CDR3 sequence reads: CASSLEPPREQFF. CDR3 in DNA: TGTGCCAGCAGCTTGGAGCCTCCCCGGGAGCAGTTCTTC.

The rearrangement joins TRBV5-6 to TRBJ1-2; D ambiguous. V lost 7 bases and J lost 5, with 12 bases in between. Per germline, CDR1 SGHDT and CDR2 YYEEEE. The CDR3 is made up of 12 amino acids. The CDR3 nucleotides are TGTGCCAGCCGATCAGGAGGTTATGGCTACACCTTC. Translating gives CASRSGGYGYTF.